One and the same sample provided the 9 T cell receptor beta chains below, sequenced in a study of cytomegalovirus exposure and HLA in healthy donors. 60 Vbeta and 13 Jbeta primers were used in PCR. TCRdb keeps only in-frame clones here, not all; method: immunoSEQ multiplex PCR. The sample records about 200,000 clones, about 81% being singletons. The sequenced sample was PBMCs. These receptors originate from a man aged 35 to 55 in good health and CMV-seropositive.

V usage is TRBV19 and J usage is TRBJ2-3; D might be TRBD1 (6 bases). The CDR3 totals 16 residues. Germline V CDR1 and CDR2: LNHDA, SQIVND (reference sequence). V was cut by 7 bases and J by 1 base, with 18 bases left in between. The CDR3 DNA reads as TGTGCCAGTACCTCCTACGGACAGCCGGGCACAGATACGCAGTATTTT. This gives the protein CASTSYGQPGTDTQYF.

The rearrangement links TRBV5-4 to TRBJ1-2, with D tentatively TRBD1 (5 bases). The CDR3 spans 12 residues. The germline V gene has CDR1 SGHNT and CDR2 YYREEE (reference sequence). V lost 0 bases, J lost 8 bases, and 8 bases lay in between. In DNA, the CDR3 is TGTGCCAGCAGCTTGGATCAGGGCGGCTACACCTTC. Protein sequence: CASSLDQGGYTF.

The V call is TRBV27, the J call TRBJ2-6; TRBD1 aligns across 7 bases. The V gene's germline CDR1 is MNHEY and CDR2 SMNVEV (reference sequence). With 4 bases clipped from V and 2 bases from J, the junction kept 8 bases outside the gene matches. This CDR3 is built from 17 residues. CDR3 sequence: CASSSWATGAGANVLTF. The CDR3 nucleotides are TGTGCCAGCAGTTCCTGGGCCACAGGGGCTGGGGCCAACGTCCTGACTTTC. Variable domain in full (rest from reference TRBV27 and TRBJ2-6): EAQVTQNPRYLITVTGKKLTVTCSQNMNHEYMSWYRQDPGLGLRQIYYSMNVEVTDKGDVPEGYKVSRKEKRNFPLILESPSPNQTSLYFCASSSWATGAGANVLTFGAGSRLTVL.

The V call is TRBV11-3, the J call TRBJ2-1, with a possible D match to TRBD1 (5 bases). V was trimmed by 0 bases and J by 8 bases, leaving 11 bases between them. In germline, CDR1 is SGHNT, CDR2 YENEEA. CDR3 length equals 14 residues. The CDR3 region has the DNA TGTGCCAGCAGCTTAGAGCTTATGGGGCATGAGCAGTTCTTC. This gives the protein CASSLELMGHEQFF.

The chain recombines TRBV4-1 with TRBJ2-2, with D uncertain. The ends were cut back, 4 bases at V and 3 bases at J, with 9 bases in the middle. CDR1 and CDR2 (germline): MGHRA, YSYEKL. The CDR3 sequence is 14 residues long. CDR3 in DNA: TGCGCCAGCAGCCCCCTAGGATACACCGGGGAGCTGTTTTTT. Its protein is CASSPLGYTGELFF.

V and J are TRBV27 and TRBJ2-2; 11 nucleotides agree with TRBD1. CDR1 is MNHEY and CDR2 is SMNVEV in the germline V gene (reference sequence). V shed 6 bases, J shed 7 bases, and the junction held 10 bases outside the gene matches. This CDR3 has 16 residues. The CDR3 reads CASRYRDRGLGGELFF. The CDR3 region has the DNA TGTGCCAGCAGGTACCGGGACAGGGGGTTGGGCGGGGAGCTGTTTTTT.

In DNA, the CDR3 is TGTGCCAGCAGCGTTACTAGCGGGAGTAACACCGGGGAGCTGTTTTTT. This translates into CASSVTSGSNTGELFF. This rearrangement joins TRBV9 to TRBJ2-2; 11 positions agree with TRBD2. CDR3 length equals 16 residues. The V gene end was trimmed by 2 bases and the J gene end by 2 bases; junction bases not matched to a gene: 2. Germline CDR1 and CDR2: SGDLS and YYNGEE.

This clone was seen more than once but under ten times. The V and J genes are TRBV19 and TRBJ2-1; TRBD1 agrees at 11 bases. The V gene's germline CDR1 is LNHDA and CDR2 SQIVND (reference sequence). Trimming at V came to 8 bases and at J to 7 bases, leaving 4 bases not matched to a gene. The CDR3 extends over 13 amino acids. The CDR3 region is CASGDRGGNEQFF. The DNA for the CDR3 is TGTGCCAGTGGGGACAGGGGGGGTAATGAGCAGTTCTTC.

The chain couples TRBV6-5 to TRBJ1-2; D not certain. Trimming took 8 bases from V and 9 from J, leaving 22 bases between them. The length of the CDR3 is 14 residues. CDR1 and CDR2 from the germline V gene are MNHEY and SVGAGI. The CDR3 sequence: CASRNGPDWLSYTF. The CDR3 DNA reads as TGTGCCAGCCGCAACGGGCCGGACTGGTTGAGCTACACCTTC.